This T cell receptor beta chain was identified during a study of OX40 agonist ivuxolimab in advanced cancers. The protocol was immunoSEQ multiplex PCR, while the TCRdb copy is restricted to in-frame clones and leaves out a portion. The table lists 55,000 to 70,000 clones, approximately 81% of them singletons, with 4% to 6% in the top ten. Blood specimens came from baseline, cycle 4 day 1, and cycle 7 day 1. The germline V gene has CDR1 MNHEY and CDR2 SVGAGI. The CDR3 length is 16 residues. V lost 0 bases to trimming and J lost 0 bases, with 12 bases between them. Sequenced here: CD4+ or CD8+ T cells sorted from blood, sampled in a trial of the OX40 agonist ivuxolimab. This receptor was identified in an adult with an advanced solid tumor such as melanoma, head and neck, liver or kidney cancer. The J gene is TRBJ2-7, the V gene TRBV6-5, with D uncertain. For the CDR3, the DNA is TGTGCCAGCAGTTACTCGACTGGCGGCAGCTCCTACGAGCAGTACTTC. This codes for CASSYSTGGSSYEQYF.